The clone carrying this TCR beta chain was seen repeatedly, ten times or more. Its antigen is unidentified. The trim removed 1 base at V and 5 bases at J, leaving 4 bases unmatched. The germline V gene has CDR1 SGHVS and CDR2 FQNEAQ. The CDR3 consists of 15 residues. Using its own MiXCR run on the RT-PCR reads, TCRdb lists one record per CDR3 protein. The profile shows about 310,000 distinct CDR3 sequences, 21% of them singletons. The data are from a study of response to subunit inactivated influenza vaccine. Findings and caveats of the study: Authors suggested few new T cells are recruited by each seasonal influenza vaccination.

V and J are TRBV7-8 and TRBJ2-7; 11 bases are shared with TRBD2. The sequencing used PBMCs from blood, collected roughly 20 months after vaccination. The sequence came from a man aged 45 to 70 who received an inactivated influenza vaccine. CDR3 in DNA: TGTGCCAGCAGCTTAGTGACTAGCGGGGCTCACGAGCAGTACTTC. Its protein is CASSLVTSGAHEQYF.